The 21 T cell receptor beta chains listed next were all sequenced from one sample in a study of control samples from healthy donors and cancer patients. Sequencing used immunoSEQ multiplex PCR; TCRdb keeps in-frame clones, though not all of them. The sample has 110,000 or so clones; roughly 89% are singletons. Material for sequencing was blood. These receptors came from a woman aged 50 to 60 in good health.

V gene TRBV5-1 combines with J gene TRBJ2-2; maybe TRBD1 (6 bases). Germline V gene sequence: CDR1 SGHRS, CDR2 YFSETQ. Between the trimmed V and J ends, which lost 4 bases and 3 bases, there was a span of 13 bases. The CDR3 sequence is 15 residues long. The DNA for the CDR3 is TGCGCCAGCAGCGTGGGACATAGGGACACCGGGGAGCTGTTTTTT. Translated, it gives CASSVGHRDTGELFF.

The chain joins TRBV6-2 or TRBV6-3 to TRBJ1-1; D might be TRBD1 (5 bases). The germline V gene has CDR1 MNHEY and CDR2 SVGEGT. CDR3 size: 14 residues. Between the trimmed V and J ends, which lost 0 bases and 3 bases, there was a span of 8 bases. This CDR3 is CASSYSRDYTEAFF. CDR3 sequence (DNA): TGTGCCAGCAGTTACTCGCGGGACTACACTGAAGCTTTCTTT.

The V and J genes are TRBV18 and TRBJ1-4; D is unresolved. Germline V gene sequence: CDR1 KGHSH, CDR2 LQKENI. The CDR3 is made up of 15 amino acids. Trimming shortened V by 4 bases and J by 0 bases, and 9 bases separated the two germline ends. The chain's CDR3 is CASSHNSPTNEKLFF. Written as DNA, the CDR3 is TGTGCCAGCTCACACAACAGCCCAACTAATGAAAAACTGTTTTTT.

V is TRBV27 and J is TRBJ2-5; TRBD1 or TRBD2 may be the D gene (6 bases each). V shed 3 bases and J shed 4 bases, with 12 bases lying between them. Germline CDR1 reads MNHEY; CDR2 reads SMNVEV (reference sequence). The CDR3 covers 14 residues. The DNA for the CDR3 is TGTGCCAGCAGTTTTGGGGGGCGCGCAGAGACCCAGTACTTC. Its protein product is CASSFGGRAETQYF.

The V gene is TRBV2, the J gene TRBJ2-7, with D maybe TRBD1 (6 bases). This CDR3 has 12 amino acids. The V end was cut by 6 bases, the J end by 5 bases, with 11 bases between. CDR1 is SNHLY, CDR2 FYNNEI, per germline. The CDR3 protein is CASRGQTHEQYF. CDR3 in DNA: TGTGCCAGCAGGGGACAAACCCACGAGCAGTACTTC.

This clone was observed a handful of times. This rearrangement joins TRBV18 to TRBJ1-1; D not resolved. Germline-derived CDR1 and CDR2 are KGHSH and LQKENI. The V end was cut by 0 bases, the J end by 0 bases, with 5 bases between. The CDR3 extends over 14 amino acids. The CDR3 loop is CASSPPIMNTEAFF. The DNA of the CDR3 is TGTGCCAGCTCACCACCGATTATGAACACTGAAGCTTTCTTT.

CDR3 region: CASRRPGTGANTGELFF. CDR3 sequence (DNA): TGTGCCAGCAGACGTCCCGGGACAGGGGCGAACACCGGGGAGCTGTTTTTT. The J gene is TRBJ2-2, the V gene TRBV11-2; 10 nucleotides align to TRBD1. J lost 0 bases, V lost 6 bases, and 7 bases had no gene match. Germline CDR1 reads SGHAT; CDR2 reads FQNNGV. The CDR3 is made up of 17 amino acids. Full variable domain (remainder filled in from reference TRBV11-2 and TRBJ2-2): EAGVAQSPRYKIIEKRQSVAFWCNPISGHATLYWYQQILGQGPKLLIQFQNNGVVDDSQLPKDRFSAERLKGVDSTLKIQPAKLEDSAVYLCASRRPGTGANTGELFFGEGSRLTVL.

The chain employs TRBV27 and TRBJ2-2; possible D gene TRBD1, 6 bases. The V end lost 10 bases, the J end lost 4 bases, and 19 bases lay between the germline ends. The V gene's germline CDR1 is MNHEY and CDR2 SMNVEV (reference sequence). CDR3 length: 15 amino acids. The DNA for the CDR3 is TGTGCCACAGGGTGGGCAGGGGCCACCACCGGGGAGCTGTTTTTT. As protein: CATGWAGATTGELFF.

Written as DNA, the CDR3 is TGTGCCAGTAGTATGGCTTTTAAGGCAACCCTCCACTTT. Translating it yields CASSMAFKATLHF. This sequence joins TRBV19 and TRBJ1-6, with D hard to call. Germline V gives CDR1 LNHDA, CDR2 SQIVND (reference sequence). The length of the CDR3 is 13 residues. V lost 3 bases, J lost 14 bases, and 14 bases lay in between. The full variable domain, rest sourced from reference TRBV19 and TRBJ1-6, is DGGITQSPKYLFRKEGQNVTLSCEQNLNHDAMYWYRQDPGQGLRLIYYSQIVNDFQKGDIAEGYSVSREKKESFPLTVTSAQKNPTAFYLCASSMAFKATLHFGNGTRLTVT.

The chain links TRBV9 to TRBJ1-1; D ambiguous. Looked up from germline, CDR1 is SGDLS and CDR2 is YYNGEE. The CDR3 runs to 15 residues. V lost 2 bases to trimming and J lost 2 bases, with 13 bases between them. The chain's CDR3 is CASSVGWGHNTEAFF. The CDR3 coding sequence is TGTGCCAGCAGCGTGGGGTGGGGTCACAACACTGAAGCTTTCTTT.

This CDR3 reads CASSQAPGKTSTDTQYF. Written as DNA, the CDR3 is TGTGCCAGCAGCCAAGCTCCAGGGAAGACTAGCACAGATACGCAGTATTTT. This chain links TRBV3-1 (or the pseudogene TRBV3-2) with TRBJ2-3; D perhaps matches TRBD1 (5 bases). V was trimmed by 1 base and J by 0 bases, leaving 14 bases between them. The CDR3 length is 17 residues. Germline CDR1 reads LGHDT; CDR2 reads YNNKEL (reference sequence).

The rearrangement links TRBV27 to TRBJ2-5, with 15 bases that match TRBD2. CDR1 MNHEY and CDR2 SMNVEV come from the germline V gene (reference sequence). The CDR3 contains 15 residues. V gave up 8 bases and J gave up 4 bases; unmatched junction bases: 5. The CDR3 loop is CASGLAGGPRETQYF. In DNA form, the CDR3 reads TGTGCCAGCGGACTAGCGGGAGGGCCAAGAGAGACCCAGTACTTC.

This chain uses TRBV27 with TRBJ2-3; TRBD2 matches 10 bases. The germline V gene has CDR1 MNHEY and CDR2 SMNVEV (reference sequence). The CDR3 has 19 residues. With 5 bases clipped from V and 0 bases from J, the junction kept 14 bases outside the gene matches. The DNA of the CDR3 is TGTGCCAGCAGTCCCCGCGGGCTAGCGGGAGAGACTAGCACAGATACGCAGTATTTT. Amino acids: CASSPRGLAGETSTDTQYF.

In nucleotides, the CDR3 is TGTGCCAGCAGCTCGGACTTAATCAAGCCCCAGCATTTT. This codes for CASSSDLIKPQHF. The rearrangement joins TRBV4-2 to TRBJ1-5; no definite D call. The length of the CDR3 is 13 residues. Germline V gene data show CDR1 as LGHNA and CDR2 as YNFKEQ. V lost 5 bases and J lost 8, with 13 bases in between.

The chain has TRBV7-9 and TRBJ2-5, with D unclear. Germline CDR1 SEHNR, CDR2 FQNEAQ (reference sequence). CDR3 size: 15 residues. Trimming removed 7 bases from V and 3 bases from J, with 18 bases in between. The CDR3 region is CASKTMDGDKETQYF. DNA for the CDR3: TGTGCCAGCAAAACCATGGACGGAGACAAAGAGACCCAGTACTTC. Filled out from reference TRBV7-9 and TRBJ2-5, the complete variable domain reads DTGVSQNPRHKITKRGQNVTFRCDPISEHNRLYWYRQTLGQGPEFLTYFQNEAQLEKSRLLSDRFSAERPKGSFSTLEIQRTEQGDSAMYLCASKTMDGDKETQYFGPGTRLLVL.

This chain joins TRBV12-3 or TRBV12-4 and TRBJ2-3; D is perhaps TRBD1 (5 bases). The V end was cut by 8 bases, the J end by 3 bases, with 12 bases between. The CDR3 totals 13 residues. The CDR3 DNA is TGTGCCAGCCGGCCAGCAGGGACAGATACGCAGTATTTT. Amino acids: CASRPAGTDTQYF.

The rearrangement uses TRBV18 and TRBJ2-5; 7 nucleotides line up with TRBD2. CDR3 size: 18 residues. The J segment lost 5 bases and the V segment lost 1 base, leaving 16 bases of the junction unmatched. Germline CDR1 reads KGHSH; CDR2 reads LQKENI. The CDR3 nucleotides read TGTGCCAGCTCACCACTTAGCGGGCTCACCGCGTCGGGGGAGACCCAGTACTTC. Translation gives CASSPLSGLTASGETQYF.

The chain joins TRBV7-9 to TRBJ1-4, with 10 nucleotides matching TRBD1. The CDR3 is made up of 16 amino acids. The germline CDR1 and CDR2 sequences are SEHNR and FQNEAQ (reference sequence). J lost 8 bases, V lost 2 bases, and 8 bases had no gene match. The CDR3 loop reads CASSLFTGTGEEKLFF. Here the CDR3 DNA reads TGTGCCAGCAGCTTATTTACCGGGACAGGGGAAGAAAAACTGTTTTTT.

The genes are TRBV1 and TRBJ2-7; the DNA was not used to check the table's D call, TRBD2. TRBV1 is listed as a pseudogene. This CDR3 is 14 amino acids long. The CDR3 here is CTLSSLALHYEQYF. In DNA, the CDR3 is TGCACCCTAAGTTCACTAGCGCTTCATTACGAGCAGTACTTC.

The chain recombines TRBV18 with TRBJ2-5; unclear D gene. The germline gives CDR1 KGHSH, CDR2 LQKENI. The CDR3 is made up of 14 amino acids. V was trimmed by 0 bases and J by 2 bases, leaving 7 bases between them. CDR3 amino acids: CASSPPATQETQYF. Written as DNA, the CDR3 is TGTGCCAGCTCACCACCGGCGACTCAAGAGACCCAGTACTTC.

On this clone itself: A read error may account for a junction end that differs from germline. The rearrangement links TRBV7-2 to TRBJ2-1, with 10 bases lining up with TRBD1. Germline V gene data show CDR1 as SGHTA and CDR2 as FQGNSA. There are 17 residues in the CDR3. The CDR3 coding sequence is TGTGCCAACAGCTTAGTCGGGACAGGGGCCCTCTACAATGAGCAGTTCTTC. As protein: CANSLVGTGALYNEQFF. Complete variable domain (other parts from reference TRBV7-2 and TRBJ2-1): GAGVSQSPSNKVTEKGKDVELRCDPISGHTALYWYRQSLGQGLEFLIYFQGNSAPDKSGLPSDRFSAERTGGSVSTLTIQRTQQEDSAVYLCANSLVGTGALYNEQFFGPGTRLTVL.